What follows are 23 T cell receptor beta chains derived from one specimen sequenced in a study of T cell responses to AZD1222 COVID-19 vaccine. TCRdb's copy holds only in-frame clones and misses some; the assay was immunoSEQ multiplex PCR. The table lists under 150,000 clones, roughly nine tenths of them singletons. Here the sequenced sample was peripheral blood, taken 28 days after the second AZD1222 dose. The receptors derive from an adult who received the AZD1222 COVID-19 vaccine.

V usage is TRBV5-5 and J usage is TRBJ2-7; TRBD1 agrees at 7 bases. This CDR3 spans 14 amino acids. Unmatched junction bases numbered 6, after V lost 3 bases and J lost 3 bases. Germline values: CDR1 SGHKS, CDR2 YYEKEE (reference sequence). CDR3 nucleotide sequence: TGTGCCAGCAGCTCGATGACAGGGATCTACGAGCAGTACTTC. It is translated as CASSSMTGIYEQYF.

The CDR3 reads CATSDGYYEQYF. Written as DNA, the CDR3 is TGTGCCACTTCGGATGGGTACTACGAGCAGTACTTC. The chain recombines TRBV19 with TRBJ2-7; D unclear. This CDR3 spans 12 amino acids. Trimming cost V 10 bases and J 3 bases, with 13 bases left between them. Germline lookup yields CDR1 LNHDA and CDR2 SQIVND (reference sequence).

The chain links TRBV5-1 to TRBJ1-2; 9 bases align to TRBD1. This CDR3 comprises 14 residues. After removal of 5 bases from V and 4 bases from J, the junction contained 6 bases not matched to a gene. Per germline, CDR1 SGHRS and CDR2 YFSETQ. The CDR3 DNA reads TGCGCCAGCAGATCGGACAGGGGCGGCTATGGCTACACCTTC. Translating it yields CASRSDRGGYGYTF.

This clone is a singleton in its sample. The genes are TRBV27 and TRBJ1-2; 7 positions agree with TRBD1. Germline V CDR1 and CDR2: MNHEY, SMNVEV (reference sequence). The CDR3 covers 16 residues. Trimming removed 0 bases from V and 6 bases from J; junction bases left unmatched: 10. The CDR3 reads CASSLSYVGGKDGYTF. Here the CDR3 DNA reads TGTGCCAGCAGTTTATCCTACGTAGGGGGCAAAGATGGCTACACCTTC.

This clone came up once. J is TRBJ1-2 and V is TRBV6-5; 9 bases agree with TRBD1. CDR3 length: 14 amino acids. CDR1 and CDR2 from the germline V gene are MNHEY and SVGAGI. V was clipped by 6 bases and J by 7 bases; unmatched bases: 9. CDR3 sequence (DNA): TGTGCCAGCAGGTGGCCGGGACAGGGATTTGGCTACACCTTC. Its protein is CASRWPGQGFGYTF.

The chain recombines TRBV3-1 (or the pseudogene TRBV3-2) with TRBJ1-4, with D possibly TRBD1 on 6 matching bases. Germline V gene sequence: CDR1 LGHDT, CDR2 YNNKEL (reference sequence). The CDR3 runs to 16 residues. V was clipped by 1 base and J by 5 bases, with 14 bases between them. CDR3 loop: CASSQALGQRNEKLFF. CDR3 nucleotides: TGTGCCAGCAGCCAAGCCTTAGGACAGCGAAATGAAAAACTGTTTTTT.

This rearrangement joins TRBV4-1 to TRBJ1-1; the D is unclear. Germline CDR1 MGHRA, CDR2 YSYEKL. Trimming removed 1 base from V and 2 bases from J, with 8 bases in between. The CDR3 length is 14 residues. The CDR3 DNA reads as TGCGCCAGCAGCCAAGGCGGAATCAACACTGAAGCTTTCTTT. This encodes CASSQGGINTEAFF.

The rearrangement links TRBV19 to TRBJ2-1; 7 bases fit TRBD1. Germline-derived CDR1 and CDR2 are LNHDA and SQIVND (reference sequence). The CDR3 has 13 residues. V lost 4 bases, J lost 7 bases, and 4 bases stayed unmatched. CDR3 in amino acids: CASSTSTGNEQFF. The CDR3 DNA sequence: TGTGCCAGTAGTACTTCGACAGGGAATGAGCAGTTCTTC.

The chain links TRBV3-1 (or the pseudogene TRBV3-2) to TRBJ1-2; D call uncertain. CDR3 length: 13 residues. CDR1 LGHDT and CDR2 YNNKEL come from the germline V gene (reference sequence). V was pared by 4 bases and J by 0 bases, with 6 bases between. Here the CDR3 reads CASSRQSNYGYTF. The DNA for the CDR3 is TGTGCCAGCAGCCGCCAGTCTAACTATGGCTACACCTTC.

CDR3 DNA sequence: TGCGCCAGCAGTGAGGGTTCCTATAATTCACCCCTCCACTTT. It is translated as CASSEGSYNSPLHF. The chain carries TRBV10-2 and TRBJ1-6, with no clear D. Germline CDR1 and CDR2: WSHSY and SAAADI. V was shortened by 2 bases and J by 1 base, with 3 bases between the two germline ends. The CDR3 contains 14 residues.

The rearrangement links TRBV5-4 to TRBJ1-1; the match to TRBD1 covers 8 bases. Per the germline V gene, CDR1 is SGHNT and CDR2 is YYREEE (reference sequence). This CDR3 spans 15 amino acids. The junction had 6 bases not matched to a gene; V was cut back by 2 bases and J by 3 bases. CDR3 sequence reads: CASSLGTGEYTEAFF. CDR3 nucleotide sequence: TGTGCCAGCAGCTTAGGGACAGGCGAGTACACTGAAGCTTTCTTT.

The chain uses TRBV30 and TRBJ1-5; D possibly corresponds to TRBD1 (6 bases). CDR3 length equals 14 residues. CDR1 is GTSNPN and CDR2 is SVGIG in the germline V gene (reference sequence). With 3 bases removed from V and 2 bases from J, the gap between germline ends came to 11 bases. The CDR3 loop reads CAWSLDSRNQPQHF. The CDR3 DNA follows: TGTGCCTGGAGCCTGGACAGTCGCAATCAGCCCCAGCATTTT.

V usage is TRBV5-6 and J usage is TRBJ1-5, with TRBD1 matching 8 bases. Germline V gene data show CDR1 as SGHDT and CDR2 as YYEEEE. V trimming: 0 bases; J trimming: 8 bases; junction bases outside the gene matches: 4. The CDR3 sequence is 14 residues long. CDR3 nucleotides: TGTGCCAGCAGCTTGGCCAGGGGGCCCGAGCCCCAGCATTTT. Protein: CASSLARGPEPQHF.

The chain has TRBV4-3 and TRBJ1-1, with D maybe TRBD1 (5 bases). The germline V gene encodes CDR1 LGHNA and CDR2 YSLEER. CDR3 length: 15 amino acids. The germline V and J ends were trimmed by 0 bases and 5 bases, with 13 bases remaining between them. The CDR3, as DNA: TGCGCCAGCAGCCAAGAGGGAGCAGGGTCAACTGAAGCTTTCTTT. Encoded protein: CASSQEGAGSTEAFF.

The V gene is TRBV3-1 (or the pseudogene TRBV3-2), the J gene TRBJ1-1; D is unclear. Per the germline V gene, CDR1 is LGHDT and CDR2 is YNNKEL (reference sequence). The V end was cut by 5 bases, the J end by 0 bases, with 10 bases between. The CDR3 contains 14 residues. CDR3 DNA: TGTGCCAGCAGCGCTGGGATCTTGAACACTGAAGCTTTCTTT. This translates into CASSAGILNTEAFF.

The chain carries TRBV5-1 and TRBJ2-1; 8 nucleotides agree with TRBD2. Germline CDR1 reads SGHRS; CDR2 reads YFSETQ. This CDR3 region has 13 residues. V trimming: 4 bases; J trimming: 9 bases; junction bases outside the gene matches: 6. CDR3 in amino acids: CASSPAGVGEQFF. The CDR3 DNA is TGCGCCAGCAGCCCAGCGGGAGTTGGTGAGCAGTTCTTC.

The rearrangement joins TRBV5-8 to TRBJ1-2; TRBD1 agrees at 7 bases. CDR3 size: 14 residues. Trimming took 0 bases from V and 4 from J; bases not matched to a gene: 3. Germline CDR1 is SGHTS and CDR2 is YDEGEE. The CDR3 nucleotides are TGTGCCAGCAGCTTGGAACAGGGGCCCTATGGCTACACCTTC. Translating it yields CASSLEQGPYGYTF.

V and J are TRBV28 and TRBJ1-2; D is unresolved. V lost 2 bases, J lost 4 bases, and 14 bases lay in between. The CDR3 contains 15 residues. Germline CDR1 MDHEN, CDR2 SYDVKM. CDR3 sequence reads: CASSLTPGNLYGYTF. CDR3 DNA: TGTGCCAGCAGTTTAACCCCCGGGAACCTCTATGGCTACACCTTC.

The chain links TRBV27 to TRBJ2-1; 13 bases are a match to TRBD2. Germline-derived CDR1 and CDR2 are MNHEY and SMNVEV (reference sequence). The CDR3 extends over 16 amino acids. The V and J ends lost 4 bases and 3 bases, in that order; junction bases with no gene match: 3. Written as DNA, the CDR3 is TGTGCCAGCAGTTCGGGACTAGCGGGGTACTACAATGAGCAGTTCTTC. This translates into CASSSGLAGYYNEQFF.

This chain's CDR3 is CASSLVDQGYTF. CDR3 coding DNA: TGTGCCAGCAGCTTAGTGGATCAGGGCTACACCTTC. V and J are TRBV11-3 and TRBJ1-2; D remains ambiguous. CDR3 size: 12 residues. V was trimmed by 1 base and J by 8 bases, leaving 8 bases between them. Germline assignment: CDR1 SGHNT and CDR2 YENEEA.

V gene TRBV5-4 combines with J gene TRBJ2-2; D is unclear. V was cut by 0 bases and J by 0 bases, with 6 bases left in between. Germline CDR1 SGHNT, CDR2 YYREEE (reference sequence). This CDR3 region has 15 residues. This CDR3 reads CASSLGSPNTGELFF. CDR3 DNA sequence: TGTGCCAGCAGCTTGGGAAGTCCGAACACCGGGGAGCTGTTTTTT. Full variable domain (remainder filled in from reference TRBV5-4 and TRBJ2-2): ETGVTQSPTHLIKTRGQQVTLRCSSQSGHNTVSWYQQALGQGPQFIFQYYREEENGRGNFPPRFSGLQFPNYSSELNVNALELDDSALYLCASSLGSPNTGELFFGEGSRLTVL.

V is TRBV5-1 and J is TRBJ2-7; D remains ambiguous. Trimming removed 6 bases at V and 1 base at J, with 17 bases between. The CDR3 sequence is 15 residues long. Per the germline V gene, CDR1 is SGHRS and CDR2 is YFSETQ. For the CDR3, the DNA is TGCGCCAGCACCTCAAAAGGGCAGATTTCCTACGAGCAGTACGTC. Its protein product is CASTSKGQISYEQYV.

There are a few counts of this clone. The V and J genes are TRBV4-2 and TRBJ2-1; 10 bases align to TRBD2. The CDR3 loop spans 17 amino acids. Germline lookup yields CDR1 LGHNA and CDR2 YNFKEQ. Germline trimming cut 0 bases from V and 9 bases from J; bases unmatched to any gene: 11. The DNA for the CDR3 is TGTGCCAGCAGCCAAGATCGGAGCGGGAGGGCCCGAGGTGAGCAGTTCTTC. The encoded protein is CASSQDRSGRARGEQFF.